This TCR beta chain was sequenced during a study of beta chain features in type 1 diabetes. cDNA synthesis used the whole RNA isolate, giving expressed TCRB sequences. Measured with immunoSEQ multiplex PCR; TCRdb has only the in-frame clones, and not every one. The data contain a few hundred thousand clones, approximately 15% of them seen just once; the ten biggest clones take up approximately 0.021%. Study-wide points: A moderate, significant TCRB CDR3 shortening appeared in type 1 diabetes across four CD4+ subsets.

This clone has more than one count but fewer than ten. Antigen specificity is unknown. The germline V gene has CDR1 SGHRS and CDR2 YFSETQ. The CDR3 sequence is 15 residues long. The J segment lost 7 bases and the V segment lost 3 bases, leaving 9 bases of the junction unmatched. The specimen sequenced was naive CD4+ T cells from blood. This chain joins TRBV5-1 and TRBJ1-5; 8 bases align to TRBD1. This sequence was found in a young man with type 1 diabetes. Here the CDR3 reads CASSSGTGGGQPQHF. CDR3 coding DNA: TGCGCCAGCAGCTCTGGGACAGGAGGCGGCCAGCCCCAGCATTTT.